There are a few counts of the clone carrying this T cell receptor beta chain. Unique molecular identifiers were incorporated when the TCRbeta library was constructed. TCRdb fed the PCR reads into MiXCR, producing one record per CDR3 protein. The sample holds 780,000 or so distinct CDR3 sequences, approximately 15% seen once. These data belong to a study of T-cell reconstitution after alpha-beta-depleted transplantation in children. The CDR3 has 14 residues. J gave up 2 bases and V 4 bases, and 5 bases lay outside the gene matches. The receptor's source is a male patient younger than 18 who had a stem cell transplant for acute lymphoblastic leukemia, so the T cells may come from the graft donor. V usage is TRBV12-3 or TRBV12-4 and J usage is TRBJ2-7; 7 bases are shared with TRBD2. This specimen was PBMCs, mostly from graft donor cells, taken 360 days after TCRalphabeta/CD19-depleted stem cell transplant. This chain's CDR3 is CASSSGLRTYEQYF. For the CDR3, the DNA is TGTGCCAGCAGTTCGGGACTACGTACCTACGAGCAGTACTTC.